These 30 T cell receptor beta chains came from one sample sequenced in a study of T-cell memory formation after mild COVID-19. A single record per CDR3 protein comes from TCRdb applying MiXCR to the 5' RACE reads. The repertoire includes under 450,000 distinct CDR3 sequences, roughly an eighth of them detected once, and approximately 20% sits in the top ten. Sample: PBMCs or a T cell subset sorted from them (not recorded which). The receptors come from a man aged 18 to 30 who had mild COVID-19 (a few samples of this study predate the infection). Cell type and time point are not known.

This clonotype was seen many times. This chain uses TRBV12-3 or TRBV12-4 with TRBJ1-5; the D is unclear. The CDR3 has 14 amino acids. Deletions cut 2 bases from V and 2 bases from J, with 7 bases between. The DNA for the CDR3 is TGTGCCAGCAGTTTAAGGGTAGGCAATCAGCCCCAGCATTTT. Protein: CASSLRVGNQPQHF.

This clonotype was seen only a few times. The chain couples TRBV29-1 to TRBJ1-4; 8 bases are shared with TRBD1. From germline, CDR1 is SQVTM and CDR2 ANQGSEA. The V segment lost 6 bases and the J segment 8 bases; nucleotides outside the gene matches: 11. This CDR3 is 14 amino acids long. Here the CDR3 DNA reads TGCAGCGTGGACGGTTCCGGGACAGGAGAAAAACTGTTTTTT. Encoded protein: CSVDGSGTGEKLFF.

This clonotype was detected many times. The V call is TRBV12-3 or TRBV12-4, the J call TRBJ2-2; no clear D. V dropped 6 bases and J dropped 5 bases, with 16 bases sitting between them. The CDR3 loop spans 15 amino acids. CDR3 in amino acids: CASSYFFTETGELFF. CDR3 DNA sequence: TGTGCCAGCAGCTACTTTTTTACAGAAACCGGGGAGCTGTTTTTT.

This clonotype was picked up a small number of times. The chain is built from TRBV12-3 or TRBV12-4 and TRBJ2-3; 8 bases line up with TRBD2. The CDR3 has 16 amino acids. V lost 1 base to trimming and J lost 2 bases; unmatched junction nucleotides: 5. Here the CDR3 DNA reads TGTGCCAGCAGTTTAGATCGGCGGGGGGCCACAGATACGCAGTATTTT. Protein sequence: CASSLDRRGATDTQYF.

This clonotype appeared a few times. J is TRBJ2-5 and V is TRBV14, with D possibly being TRBD1 (6 bases). Trimming shortened V by 3 bases and J by 4 bases, and 15 bases separated the two germline ends. The CDR3 is made up of 15 amino acids. Germline lookup yields CDR1 SGHDN and CDR2 FVKESK. The CDR3, as DNA: TGTGCCAGCAGCCAGAGGGGGTATCGTGTAGAGACCCAGTACTTC. It yields the protein CASSQRGYRVETQYF.

There are a few counts of this clonotype. The chain carries TRBV4-2 and TRBJ2-4; D possibly corresponds to TRBD2 (5 bases). V was shortened by 0 bases and J by 0 bases, with 15 bases between the two germline ends. The CDR3 contains 18 residues. Germline values: CDR1 LGHNA, CDR2 YNFKEQ. The DNA of the CDR3 is TGTGCCAGCAGCCAAGACGGTGGGCGGAGGATAGCCAAAAACATTCAGTACTTC. Translating gives CASSQDGGRRIAKNIQYF.

The chain uses TRBV9 and TRBJ1-5, with D uncertain. Trimming left V 3 bases short and J 0 bases short, with 13 bases between. CDR3 size: 16 residues. Germline assignment: CDR1 SGDLS and CDR2 YYNGEE. The CDR3 loop reads CASSGGGPYSNQPQHF. The CDR3, as DNA: TGTGCCAGCAGCGGGGGAGGGCCTTATAGCAATCAGCCCCAGCATTTT.

There are a few counts of this clonotype. The chain is built from TRBV29-1 and TRBJ2-7, with 10 bases lining up with TRBD1. J lost 6 bases, V lost 7 bases, and 15 bases had no gene match. The V gene's germline CDR1 is SQVTM and CDR2 ANQGSEA. The CDR3 runs 15 residues. The CDR3 nucleotides are TGCAGCGCAGGGAGGGACAGGGGCGGGTCGGGCGAGCAGTACTTC. Translating gives CSAGRDRGGSGEQYF.

The chain recombines TRBV4-1 with TRBJ1-5, with D possibly matching TRBD1 (5 bases). Trimming left V 1 base short and J 4 bases short, with 5 bases between. Per germline, CDR1 MGHRA and CDR2 YSYEKL. The CDR3 totals 13 residues. The CDR3: CASSQGQNQPQHF. The CDR3 DNA is TGCGCCAGCAGCCAAGGACAGAATCAGCCCCAGCATTTT.

This clonotype was counted between two and nine times. The chain carries TRBV28 and TRBJ1-2, with no clear D. CDR1 and CDR2 from the germline V gene are MDHEN and SYDVKM. V dropped 11 bases and J dropped 4 bases, with 11 bases sitting between them. The CDR3 runs to 11 residues. The CDR3 protein is CALEGSYGYTF. In nucleotides, the CDR3 is TGTGCCCTCGAGGGAAGCTATGGCTACACCTTC.

This clonotype showed up just a few times. The J gene is TRBJ2-1, the V gene TRBV20-1; D may correspond to TRBD1 or TRBD2 (6 bases each). This CDR3 is built from 15 residues. Per the germline V gene, CDR1 is DFQATT and CDR2 is SNEGSKA (reference sequence). The V gene lost 3 bases and the J gene lost 4 bases, with 16 bases spanning the gap. The CDR3 spells CSASPGGRVYNEQFF. The CDR3 DNA reads as TGCAGTGCTAGCCCCGGGGGCAGGGTGTACAATGAGCAGTTCTTC.

This clonotype was seen at least ten times. The junction does not match germline at one end; this may be a read error. The chain carries TRBV9 and TRBJ2-6; D uncertain. The length of the CDR3 is 14 residues. Germline assignment: CDR1 SGDLS and CDR2 YYNGEE. The chain's CDR3 is CASSASSGANVLTF. CDR3 in DNA: TGCGCCAGCAGCGCCTCCTCTGGGGCCAACGTCCTGACTTTC.

The chain has TRBV14 and TRBJ2-1, with D perhaps matching TRBD2 (5 bases). The CDR3 loop spans 16 amino acids. Trimming left V 0 bases short and J 2 bases short, with 11 bases between. Germline V gives CDR1 SGHDN, CDR2 FVKESK. The CDR3 DNA is TGTGCCAGCAGCCAAGATCTCGGGGTCGCCTACAATGAGCAGTTCTTC. It yields the protein CASSQDLGVAYNEQFF. Filled out from reference TRBV14 and TRBJ2-1, the complete variable domain reads EAGVTQFPSHSVIEKGQTVTLRCDPISGHDNLYWYRRVMGKEIKFLLHFVKESKQDESGMPNNRFLAERTGGTYSTLKVQPAELEDSGVYFCASSQDLGVAYNEQFFGPGTRLTVL.

The chain carries TRBV7-9 and TRBJ1-1, with a tentative D call TRBD1 (5 bases). V lost 7 bases to trimming and J lost 3 bases, with 18 bases between them. This CDR3 spans 15 amino acids. The V gene's germline CDR1 is SEHNR and CDR2 FQNEAQ (reference sequence). CDR3 coding DNA: TGTGCCAGCACCCAGCCCGGAGGGGCCGACACTGAAGCTTTCTTT. Translated: CASTQPGGADTEAFF.

J is TRBJ1-4 and V is TRBV6-7, with 7 bases identical to TRBD1. TRBV6-7 is labeled an ORF, and its function is uncertain. CDR3 length equals 17 residues. V shed 11 bases and J 7 bases; nucleotides not matched to a gene: 22. CDR3 protein: CARRNRDSHTLSEKLFF. Here the CDR3 DNA reads TGTGCCCGTCGAAACCGGGACAGCCATACCCTGAGTGAAAAACTGTTTTTT.

This clonotype has more than one count but fewer than ten. This sequence joins TRBV7-9 and TRBJ2-5; no firm D call. With 2 bases removed from V and 5 bases from J, the gap between germline ends came to 9 bases. The CDR3 extends over 13 amino acids. Germline-derived CDR1 and CDR2 are SEHNR and FQNEAQ (reference sequence). The CDR3 spells CASSLFSEETQYF. The CDR3 DNA reads TGTGCCAGCAGCTTATTTAGTGAGGAGACCCAGTACTTC.

This clonotype was counted a few times. The genes are TRBV12-3 or TRBV12-4 and TRBJ2-7; the D is unclear. The CDR3 runs to 14 residues. With 7 bases removed from V and 1 base from J, the gap between germline ends came to 14 bases. CDR3 sequence reads: CASTFHRRSYEQYF. CDR3 nucleotides: TGTGCCAGCACCTTCCACCGCAGGTCCTACGAGCAGTACTTC.

The chain combines TRBV7-2 with TRBJ2-3; D unresolved. The germline gives CDR1 SGHTA, CDR2 FQGNSA. Deletions cut 2 bases from V and 6 bases from J, with 12 bases between. This CDR3 region has 14 residues. CDR3 nucleotides: TGTGCCAGCAGCTTAAGATGGGCCGGGGATACGCAGTATTTT. Its protein is CASSLRWAGDTQYF.

Only a few counts were recorded for this clonotype. The rearrangement uses TRBV7-2 and TRBJ2-2, with 9 bases fitting TRBD1. The V gene end was trimmed by 6 bases and the J gene end by 7 bases; junction bases not matched to a gene: 6. The germline gives CDR1 SGHTA, CDR2 FQGNSA. The CDR3 has 14 amino acids. The CDR3 nucleotides read TGTGCCAGCAGGGGACAGGGAGGTATCGGGGAGCTGTTTTTT. Translated: CASRGQGGIGELFF.

This clonotype was recorded at least ten times. V and J are TRBV5-5 and TRBJ1-6; D is ambiguous. This CDR3 region has 16 residues. Trimming left V 4 bases short and J 0 bases short, with 11 bases between. Germline V gene data show CDR1 as SGHKS and CDR2 as YYEKEE (reference sequence). The CDR3 loop is CASSLRENSYNSPLHF. The CDR3 DNA reads as TGTGCCAGCAGCCTCCGGGAAAACTCCTATAATTCACCCCTCCACTTT.

The chain uses TRBV4-1 and TRBJ2-1; D remains ambiguous. The germline V and J ends were trimmed by 1 base and 9 bases, with 7 bases remaining between them. CDR3 size: 12 residues. CDR1 and CDR2 (germline): MGHRA, YSYEKL. This chain's CDR3 is CASSQVNLEQFF. CDR3 in DNA: TGCGCCAGCAGCCAAGTAAACCTTGAGCAGTTCTTC.

This clonotype was seen many times. This chain joins TRBV18 and TRBJ1-2, with unresolved D. From germline, CDR1 is KGHSH and CDR2 LQKENI. The CDR3 loop spans 13 amino acids. The V and J ends lost 5 bases and 4 bases respectively, with 11 bases between them. CDR3 coding DNA: TGTGCCAGCTCATCCGACACAGCCTATGGCTACACCTTC. Translating gives CASSSDTAYGYTF.

J is TRBJ2-7 and V is TRBV4-1, with D perhaps matching TRBD1 or TRBD2 (5 bases each). Trimming left V 2 bases short and J 7 bases short, with 9 bases between. There are 12 residues in the CDR3. CDR1 is MGHRA, CDR2 YSYEKL, per germline. The CDR3 region has the DNA TGCGCCAGCAGCCAACCCTGGGGGGAGCAGTACTTC. It encodes CASSQPWGEQYF.

This chain joins TRBV11-1 and TRBJ1-2; a weak D match, TRBD1 (6 bases). CDR1 is SGHAT and CDR2 is FQDESV in the germline V gene (reference sequence). The CDR3 sequence is 13 residues long. V was pared by 4 bases and J by 5 bases, with 11 bases between. The CDR3 reads CASSWGRGYGYTF. As DNA, the CDR3 is TGTGCCAGCAGCTGGGGGCGCGGGTATGGCTACACCTTC.

This clonotype was seen repeatedly, ten times or more. The chain uses TRBV7-2 and TRBJ2-3; 12 positions agree with TRBD2. The CDR3 is 15 residues long. Germline loops: CDR1 SGHTA, CDR2 FQGNSA. J gave up 3 bases and V 6 bases, and 4 bases lay outside the gene matches. This CDR3 is CASSLAGGPTDTQYF. The CDR3 DNA reads TGTGCCAGCAGTCTAGCGGGGGGGCCGACAGATACGCAGTATTTT.

This clonotype was detected only a few times. The V and J genes are TRBV5-6 and TRBJ2-2; maybe TRBD2 (6 bases). The CDR3 totals 19 residues. CDR1 SGHDT and CDR2 YYEEEE come from the germline V gene. Trimming shortened V by 4 bases and J by 1 base, and 23 bases separated the two germline ends. CDR3 nucleotide sequence: TGTGCCAGCAGCCTTTGCGGTGCGCTTCCCGGGGGGAACACCGGGGAGCTGTTTTTT. It yields the protein CASSLCGALPGGNTGELFF.

This chain connects TRBV28 to TRBJ1-2, with TRBD1 matching 9 bases. V lost 6 bases to trimming and J lost 6 bases; unmatched junction nucleotides: 17. The CDR3 contains 17 residues. CDR1 is MDHEN, CDR2 SYDVKM, per germline. CDR3 sequence: CASRRTGTGRGWDGYTF. CDR3 in DNA: TGTGCCAGCAGGCGAACCGGGACAGGGCGGGGCTGGGATGGCTACACCTTC.

This clonotype appeared many times. V and J are TRBV5-1 and TRBJ2-1, with 7 bases matching TRBD1. The CDR3 is 12 residues long. V gave up 7 bases and J gave up 8 bases; unmatched junction bases: 6. Germline V gives CDR1 SGHRS, CDR2 YFSETQ. CDR3 nucleotide sequence: TGCGCCAGCGCTTCAGGGGGAGATGAGCAGTTCTTC. Protein: CASASGGDEQFF.

This clonotype appeared many times. The V gene is TRBV7-3, the J gene TRBJ2-5; the match to TRBD1 covers 7 bases. Unmatched junction bases numbered 5, after V lost 5 bases and J lost 2 bases. CDR1 SGHTA and CDR2 FQGTGA come from the germline V gene. The CDR3 extends over 14 amino acids. The CDR3 region is CASSPTGVQETQYF. In nucleotides, the CDR3 is TGTGCCAGCAGCCCTACAGGGGTGCAAGAGACCCAGTACTTC.

The genes are TRBV7-2 and TRBJ1-5; D is uncertain. Per germline, CDR1 SGHTA and CDR2 FQGNSA. The V end lost 4 bases, the J end lost 0 bases, and 7 bases lay between the germline ends. This CDR3 is 14 amino acids long. In DNA, the CDR3 is TGTGCCAGCAGCTCACGAAGTAGCAATCAGCCCCAGCATTTT. It yields the protein CASSSRSSNQPQHF. The full variable domain, its missing parts supplied by reference TRBV7-2 and TRBJ1-5, is GAGVSQSPSNKVTEKGKDVELRCDPISGHTALYWYRQSLGQGLEFLIYFQGNSAPDKSGLPSDRFSAERTGGSVSTLTIQRTQQEDSAVYLCASSSRSSNQPQHFGDGTRLSIL.